This is a list of T cell receptor beta chains from one sample in a study of T cells in Graves' hyperthyroidism and ophthalmopathy. One entry per CDR3 protein, called by TCRdb with MiXCR from the multiplex PCR reads. Of hundreds of thousands of distinct CDR3 sequences detected, roughly 37% appear once; the ten largest clones hold approximately 8.7%. What was sequenced was blood. The receptors derive from a young man with Graves' hyperthyroidism. Both conserved end residues are part of each CDR3. D genes are given only for firm matches. The size of a clone is reported for some rows only, either as once, few or many, or as a class for expanded clones.

>TRBJ2-7|TRBD2|few|TRBV5-1
CASSFRLAGIVDEQYF
TGCGCCAGCAGCTTTCGATTAGCGGGAATTGTGGACGAGCAGTACTTC
>TRBJ1-1|.|many|TRBV19
CASSIEEGMGVAFF
TGTGCCAGTAGTATAGAGGAGGGTATGGGAGTGGCTTTCTTT
>TRBJ1-4|.|many|TRBV29-1
CSVAQGSTNEKLFF
TGCAGCGTTGCACAGGGTTCAACTAATGAAAAACTGTTTTTT
>TRBJ1-6|.|.|TRBV10-3
CASSSLNPGRGRYSPLHF
TGTGCCAGCAGCTCGCTGAACCCAGGGAGAGGTCGTTATTCACCCCTCCACTTT
>TRBJ1-5|.|few|TRBV6-5
CASSYRPGLNQPQHF
TGTGCCAGCAGTTACCGTCCGGGGCTCAATCAGCCCCAGCATTTT
>TRBJ2-5|TRBD2|many|TRBV7-3
CASSLTAGGGETQYF
TGTGCCAGCAGCTTAACAGCGGGGGGAGGAGAGACCCAGTACTTC
>TRBJ1-1|TRBD1|.|TRBV2
CASSNRQGGNREAFF
TGTGCCAGCAGTAACAGACAGGGTGGGAATCGTGAAGCTTTCTTT
>TRBJ1-2|TRBD1|many|TRBV19
CASRGLGQRYGYTF
TGTGCCAGCAGAGGCTTGGGACAGCGCTATGGCTACACCTTC
>TRBJ1-4|TRBD1|few|TRBV9
CASSEGQGVTEKLFF
TGTGCCAGCAGCGAGGGACAGGGGGTGACTGAAAAACTGTTTTTT
>TRBJ1-5|.|.|TRBV7-9
CASSQDREEWQPQHF
TGTGCCAGCAGCCAGGACCGGGAGGAGTGGCAGCCCCAGCATTTT
>TRBJ2-6|.|.|TRBV7-9
CASSFSRTPVTGANVLTF
TGTGCCAGCAGCTTTTCCAGGACACCTGTGACTGGGGCCAACGTCCTGACTTTC
>TRBJ2-2|.|.|TRBV12-3/TRBV12-4
CASALISGELFF
TGTGCCAGCGCCCTTATTTCCGGGGAGCTGTTTTTT
>TRBJ2-6|TRBD1|.|TRBV7-2
CASSWTGVDSGANVLTF
TGTGCCAGCAGCTGGACAGGGGTGGACTCTGGGGCCAACGTCCTGACTTTC
>TRBJ1-5|.|few|TRBV12-3/TRBV12-4
CASSHRANQPQHF
TGTGCCAGCAGCCACCGGGCCAATCAGCCCCAGCATTTT
>TRBJ2-5|.|.|TRBV28
CASSPHTGNRETQYF
TGTGCCAGCAGTCCCCACACAGGGAATCGAGAGACCCAGTACTTC
>TRBJ2-2|.|.|TRBV9
CASSQEVDPDTGELFF
TGCGCCAGCAGCCAAGAGGTGGACCCTGACACCGGGGAGCTGTTTTTT
>TRBJ2-7|.|few|TRBV27
CASSSQEGYEQYF
TGTGCCAGCAGTTCCCAGGAGGGCTACGAGCAGTACTTC
>TRBJ1-1|.|many|TRBV7-2
CASSLGGLWAEAFF
TGTGCCAGCAGCTTGGGAGGGCTATGGGCTGAAGCTTTCTTT